The next 26 T cell receptor beta chains were all read from a single sample in a study of tumor and adjacent non-tumor tissue in lung cancer. A modified ARM-PCR protocol with three rounds of nested PCR amplified TCRbeta. Via MiXCR, TCRdb re-called the multiplex PCR reads, giving one row per CDR3 protein. The sample carries about 200,000 distinct CDR3 sequences, 71% recorded once. RNA was extracted from bulk tissue without any cell sorting. The sequencing input was lung tumor tissue. The receptor source for this set is a man aged 55 to 70 with non-small cell lung cancer.

In regard to this clonotype: The conserved phenylalanine or tryptophan normally closing the CDR3 is absent here, so this likely arose from a read error. The chain uses TRBV20-1 and TRBJ1-5; D is possibly TRBD1 (6 bases). This CDR3 region has 14 residues. Per germline, CDR1 DFQATT and CDR2 SNEGSKA (reference sequence). For the CDR3, the DNA is TGTAGTGCTAACTCTGCAGGGGTTGATCAGCCCCAGCATTTA. Its protein is CSANSAGVDQPQHL.

Regarding this clonotype: The junction departs from germline at one end; a sequencing error may be responsible. DNA of the CDR3: TGCGCCAGCAACCAAGATAGGGGACTAGCGGGAGATATGAACATTCAGTGCTTC. It specifies CASNQDRGLAGDMNIQCF. The V call is TRBV4-1, the J call TRBJ2-4, with 14 bases identical to TRBD2. Germline V CDR1 and CDR2: MGHRA, YSYEKL. This CDR3 has 18 residues.

V usage is TRBV20-1 and J usage is TRBJ2-5; 10 nucleotides agree with TRBD2. V lost 1 base, J lost 1 base, and 6 bases stayed unmatched. Germline V gene data show CDR1 as DFQATT and CDR2 as SNEGSKA (reference sequence). The CDR3 has 16 amino acids. Written as DNA, the CDR3 is TGCAGTGCTAGAGGGGCTAGCGGGAGTGCCCAAGAGACCCAGTACTTC. It encodes CSARGASGSAQETQYF.

As regards this clonotype: At one boundary the junction diverges from the germline segment, which might be a read error. V gene TRBV6-1 combines with J gene TRBJ1-5, with a possible D match to TRBD1 (5 bases). CDR3 size: 14 residues. Germline assignment: CDR1 MNHNS and CDR2 SASEGT. The DNA of the CDR3 is TGTGCCGGCAGTGATAGGGGAGCAGGCCAGCCCCAGCATTTT. Translation: CAGSDRGAGQPQHF.

Concerning this clonotype itself: It may be a read error: a sequence one base away is much more abundant. CDR3 region: CASSYLTERQFF. In DNA, the CDR3 is TGTGCCAGCAGTTACTTAACCGAGCGGCAGTTCTTC. The gene calls are TRBV6-2 or TRBV6-3 and TRBJ2-1; D call uncertain. Germline loops: CDR1 MNHEY, CDR2 SVGEGT. V was cut by 1 base and J by 12 bases, with 10 bases left in between. There are 12 residues in the CDR3.

The chain couples TRBV11-1 to TRBJ2-1; the match to TRBD1 covers 7 bases. J gave up 3 bases and V 7 bases, and 12 bases lay outside the gene matches. The CDR3 spans 16 residues. Germline lookup yields CDR1 SGHAT and CDR2 FQDESV (reference sequence). CDR3 sequence reads: CASNRAGTVDYNEQFF. DNA for the CDR3: TGTGCCAGCAACCGTGCCGGGACAGTGGACTACAATGAGCAGTTCTTC.

This clonotype was counted between two and nine times. This sequence may be a read error, since a much larger clone differs from it by one base. The chain combines TRBV11-2 with TRBJ1-6; no clear D gene. This CDR3 has 13 amino acids. Germline-derived CDR1 and CDR2 are SGHAT and FQNNGV. In DNA form, the CDR3 reads TGTGCCAGCAGCTTAGAGTCGAGAGGACCCCCCCACTTT. Its translation: CASSLESRGPPHF.

Concerning this clonotype itself: At one end, the junction sequence differs from germline, possibly due to a read error. J is TRBJ1-2 and V is TRBV20-1; D is unclear. CDR1 and CDR2 from the germline V gene are DFQATT and SNEGSKA (reference sequence). The length of the CDR3 is 13 residues. CDR3 DNA: TGCAGTGCTAGGGTTCCGTCCAACTATGGCTACGCCTTC. It encodes CSARVPSNYGYAF.

The table lists this clonotype with a count of one. The CDR3 end shows no conserved phenylalanine or tryptophan, and so a read error is likely. The gene calls are TRBV29-1 and TRBJ2-1, with D possibly being TRBD2 (5 bases). Germline V gives CDR1 SQVTM, CDR2 ANQGSEA. V was trimmed by 1 base and J by 9 bases, leaving 13 bases between them. The CDR3 length is 13 residues. As DNA, the CDR3 is TGCAGCGTTGAAGGAGGTTGGAGGAGTGAGCAGTTCTAC. Translated, it gives CSVEGGWRSEQFY.

Of note for this clonotype: Since no conserved phenylalanine or tryptophan closes the CDR3, a read error is the likely cause. This rearrangement joins TRBV20-1 to TRBJ1-1; possibly TRBD1 for D (5 bases). Germline lookup yields CDR1 DFQATT and CDR2 SNEGSKA (reference sequence). The CDR3 loop spans 14 amino acids. Between the trimmed V and J ends, which lost 3 bases and 4 bases, there was a span of 15 bases. The DNA of the CDR3 is TGCAGTGCTAGCAGGGCAGGAGGTGCCACTGAAGCTTTCTAT. Its protein product is CSASRAGGATEAFY.

The chain employs TRBV10-3 and TRBJ2-7; the D is unclear. The CDR3 contains 13 residues. CDR1 and CDR2 (germline): ENHRY, SYGVKD. The CDR3, as DNA: TGTGCAGTCAAGAGAGCCTCTGCCTACGAGCAGTACTTC. It codes for CAVKRASAYEQYF.

This sequence joins TRBV24-1 and TRBJ2-1; 7 bases are shared with TRBD1. The CDR3 extends over 15 amino acids. The germline CDR1 and CDR2 sequences are KGHDR and SFDVKD. The J segment lost 2 bases and the V segment lost 0 bases, leaving 0 bases of the junction unmatched. Written as DNA, the CDR3 is TGTGCCACCAGTGATTTGGGGACAGCCTACAATGAGCAGTTCTTC. Residues: CATSDLGTAYNEQFF.

On this clonotype itself: The junction differs from germline at one of its ends, possibly a read error. V gene TRBV4-1 combines with J gene TRBJ2-5; 9 nucleotides align to TRBD2. The CDR3 loop spans 17 amino acids. Germline V gives CDR1 MGHRA, CDR2 YSYEKL. CDR3 loop: CASSQEKTAGGQEIQYF. CDR3 nucleotide sequence: TGCGCCAGCAGCCAAGAAAAAACGGCGGGAGGGCAAGAGATCCAGTACTTC.

In its sample, this clonotype was seen many times. The chain couples TRBV29-1 to TRBJ1-4, with D possibly matching TRBD1 (5 bases). The V gene's germline CDR1 is SQVTM and CDR2 ANQGSEA. The length of the CDR3 is 12 residues. Trimming cost V 6 bases and J 7 bases, with 12 bases left between them. The CDR3 bases are TGCAGCGTAAGGGGTTTTACTGAAAAACTGTTTTTT. Its translation is CSVRGFTEKLFF.

This clonotype has only one observation. A read error may account for a junction end that differs from germline. The chain's CDR3 is CASSATGEETQYF. The DNA for the CDR3 is TGCGCCAGCAGCGCTACAGGCGAAGAGACCCAGTACTTC. The rearrangement uses TRBV11-2 and TRBJ2-5; possible D gene TRBD1, 5 bases. The CDR3 is 13 amino acids. Germline V gene data show CDR1 as SGHAT and CDR2 as FQNNGV.

The V gene is TRBV20-1, the J gene TRBJ2-3; D perhaps matches TRBD2 (6 bases). The germline V and J ends were trimmed by 5 bases and 3 bases, with 12 bases remaining between them. Looked up from germline, CDR1 is DFQATT and CDR2 is SNEGSKA (reference sequence). This CDR3 spans 13 amino acids. The CDR3 DNA is TGCAGTGCTGGACTATCGGGGACAGATACGCAGTATTTT. This codes for CSAGLSGTDTQYF.

Concerning this clonotype itself: One end of the junction varies from germline; a read error may be responsible. This chain connects TRBV11-3 to TRBJ2-1; TRBD2 agrees at 12 bases. The CDR3 contains 17 residues. Germline-derived CDR1 and CDR2 are SGHNT and YENEEA. The CDR3 sequence is CAGSSDRLAGVGNEQFF. The CDR3 DNA sequence: TGTGCCGGCAGCTCAGATCGACTAGCGGGAGTAGGTAATGAGCAATTCTTC.

A remark on this clonotype: Given a much more abundant clone one base away, this may be a read error. This sequence joins TRBV5-6 and TRBJ2-1; 11 bases agree with TRBD2. The germline V gene has CDR1 SGHDT and CDR2 YYEEEE. The CDR3 covers 15 residues. DNA of the CDR3: TGTGCCAGCAGCCCGACTAGCGGGGCACAAAATGAGAAGTTCTTC. Residues: CASSPTSGAQNEKFF.

To note about this clonotype: Its ends do not fully match the called genes, so a read error is possible. The CDR3 region has the DNA TGTGCCGGCAGTTTCCTGGAGAATTACGAGCAGTACTTC. Encoded protein: CAGSFLENYEQYF. The chain combines TRBV12-3 or TRBV12-4 with TRBJ2-7; no clear D gene. The CDR3 has 13 residues.

Regarding this clonotype: A read error may explain this, as a much larger clone is one base away. V and J are TRBV6-6 and TRBJ1-1, with 8 nucleotides matching TRBD1. Germline V gene sequence: CDR1 MNHNY, CDR2 SVGAGI (reference sequence). This CDR3 has 14 residues. CDR3: CASSVTGGITESFF. CDR3 in DNA: TGTGCCAGCAGCGTCACAGGGGGAATTACTGAATCTTTCTTT.

Regarding this clonotype: Mismatch with germline at one junction end may stem from a read error. The rearrangement links TRBV4-3 to TRBJ2-5; 7 positions agree with TRBD2. This CDR3 spans 14 amino acids. CDR1 is LGHNA and CDR2 is YSLEER in the germline V gene. In nucleotides, the CDR3 is TGCGCCAGCAGCCGAGGGTGGGGGGGTGAGACTCAGTACTTC. Translation: CASSRGWGGETQYF.

In its sample, this clonotype was seen many times. The J gene is TRBJ2-7, the V gene TRBV20-1; 7 bases match TRBD2. Trimming took 5 bases from V and 5 from J; bases not matched to a gene: 21. CDR3 length: 17 amino acids. The V gene's germline CDR1 is DFQATT and CDR2 SNEGSKA (reference sequence). The CDR3 here is CSASTPSPSGRRNEQYF. CDR3 DNA: TGCAGTGCTTCGACACCCTCCCCATCCGGGAGGCGGAACGAGCAGTACTTC.

Comment on this clonotype: A much larger clone lies a single base off, so this may be a read error. DNA of the CDR3: TGTGCCAGCAGTTTAGCTAACCAAGAGACCCAGTACTTC. This encodes CASSLANQETQYF. The rearrangement joins TRBV12-3 or TRBV12-4 to TRBJ2-5; unclear D gene. V was shortened by 0 bases and J by 0 bases, with 2 bases between the two germline ends. The CDR3 spans 13 residues.

Of note for this clonotype: One end of the junction does not line up with germline, which may come from a read error. The chain is built from TRBV5-6 and TRBJ2-7; 8 bases are shared with TRBD1. CDR1 and CDR2 (germline): SGHDT, YYEEEE. The CDR3 is 14 amino acids. DNA for the CDR3: TGTACCAGCAGCTTGGGACAGGCCTCCTACGAGCAGTACTTC. This gives the protein CTSSLGQASYEQYF. The full variable domain, with the rest looked up from reference TRBV5-6 and TRBJ2-7, is DAGVTQSPTHLIKTRGQQVTLRCSPKSGHDTVSWYQQALGQGPQFIFQYYEEEERQRGNFPDRFSGHQFPNYSSELNVNALLLGDSALYLCTSSLGQASYEQYFGPGTRLTVT.

On this clonotype: This CDR3 is missing its conserved last phenylalanine or tryptophan, likely due to a read error. The chain uses TRBV6-1 and TRBJ1-1; D call uncertain. V was cut by 2 bases and J by 9 bases, with 16 bases left in between. This CDR3 spans 14 amino acids. The germline gives CDR1 MNHNS, CDR2 SASEGT. CDR3 amino acids: CASSERVRNWKAFS. CDR3 nucleotides: TGTGCCAGCAGTGAACGAGTGAGAAACTGGAAAGCTTTCTCT.

V and J are TRBV6-1 and TRBJ2-1; 8 nucleotides line up with TRBD1. After removal of 4 bases from V and 5 bases from J, the junction contained 10 bases not matched to a gene. Germline-derived CDR1 and CDR2 are MNHNS and SASEGT. CDR3 size: 16 residues. The CDR3 coding sequence is TGTGCCAGCAGTGGATACAGAGACAGGGGTAACAATGAGCAGTTCTTC. This encodes CASSGYRDRGNNEQFF.